Reported below is one T cell receptor beta chain. Its target is not known. MiXCR, run by TCRdb on the reads, gives a single entry per CDR3 protein. This table holds approximately 1,000,000 distinct CDR3 sequences, approximately 31% found once. The record originates from a study of T cell repertoires in cytomegalovirus infection. Study overall: HLA-B-restricted CMV epitopes that are well studied were used alongside recently identified HLA-C-restricted ones. Evidence of both CMV infection and a matching HLA type came from public TCR beta signatures.

General study points: The cumulative frequency of public TCR beta families distinguished individuals who carried CMV together with the relevant HLA. Dominant in the ex vivo response were TCR beta clonotypes restricted by HLA-C and specific for CMV.

Sample: cultured CD8+ T cells from PBMCs, taken from culture after CMV antigen stimulation. The sequence derives from a human donor in good health (CMV status not recorded). Some clones in this sample may be carry-over from other donors' samples.

The CDR3 loop is CASTLGRIQYF. The CDR3 DNA is TGTGCCAGTACCCTTGGACGGATCCAGTACTTC. The V call is TRBV19, the J call TRBJ2-5, with D hard to call. The germline V gene encodes CDR1 LNHDA and CDR2 SQIVND (reference sequence). The CDR3 contains 11 residues. The germline V and J ends were trimmed by 7 bases and 10 bases, with 13 bases remaining between them. The complete variable domain, with remaining parts taken from reference TRBV19 and TRBJ2-5, reads DGGITQSPKYLFRKEGQNVTLSCEQNLNHDAMYWYRQDPGQGLRLIYYSQIVNDFQKGDIAEGYSVSREKKESFPLTVTSAQKNPTAFYLCASTLGRIQYFGPGTRLLVL.